The T cell receptor (beta chain) under discussion was sequenced for a study of technical replicates of blood from a few donors. Clones were read by immunoSEQ multiplex PCR, and TCRdb kept only the in-frame ones, dropping some. The sample consists of 66,000 or so clones, 88% of them appearing once. This clone occurred a few times. V lost 1 base to trimming and J lost 10 bases, with 10 bases between them. Germline V gene data show CDR1 as MNHNS and CDR2 as SASEGT. The CDR3 is 12 residues long. This sequence was found in a human donor in good health. Some clones in this sample may be carry-over from other donors' samples. V usage is TRBV6-1 and J usage is TRBJ1-1; a possible D gene is TRBD1 (5 bases). Sequencing was done on a sample of PBMCs. The CDR3 here is CASSEVSQVAFF. The CDR3 DNA follows: TGTGCCAGCAGTGAAGTCTCACAGGTAGCTTTCTTT.